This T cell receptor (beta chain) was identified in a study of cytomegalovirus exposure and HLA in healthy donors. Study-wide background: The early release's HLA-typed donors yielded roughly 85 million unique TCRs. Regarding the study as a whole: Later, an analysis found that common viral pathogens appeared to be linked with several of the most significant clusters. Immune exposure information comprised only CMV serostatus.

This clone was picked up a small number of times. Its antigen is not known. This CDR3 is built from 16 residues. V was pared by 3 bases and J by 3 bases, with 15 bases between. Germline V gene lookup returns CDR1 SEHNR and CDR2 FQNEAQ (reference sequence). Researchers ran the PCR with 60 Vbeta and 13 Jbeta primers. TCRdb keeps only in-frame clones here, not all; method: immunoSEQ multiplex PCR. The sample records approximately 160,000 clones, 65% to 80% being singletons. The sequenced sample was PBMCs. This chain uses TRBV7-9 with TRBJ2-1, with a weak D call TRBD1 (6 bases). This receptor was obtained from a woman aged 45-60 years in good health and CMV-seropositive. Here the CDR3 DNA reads TGTGCCAGCAGCTTTCCAGTCGACAGGAACTACAATGAGCAGTTCTTC. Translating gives CASSFPVDRNYNEQFF. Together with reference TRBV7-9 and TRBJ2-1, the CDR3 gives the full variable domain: DTGVSQNPRHKITKRGQNVTFRCDPISEHNRLYWYRQTLGQGPEFLTYFQNEAQLEKSRLLSDRFSAERPKGSFSTLEIQRTEQGDSAMYLCASSFPVDRNYNEQFFGPGTRLTVL.